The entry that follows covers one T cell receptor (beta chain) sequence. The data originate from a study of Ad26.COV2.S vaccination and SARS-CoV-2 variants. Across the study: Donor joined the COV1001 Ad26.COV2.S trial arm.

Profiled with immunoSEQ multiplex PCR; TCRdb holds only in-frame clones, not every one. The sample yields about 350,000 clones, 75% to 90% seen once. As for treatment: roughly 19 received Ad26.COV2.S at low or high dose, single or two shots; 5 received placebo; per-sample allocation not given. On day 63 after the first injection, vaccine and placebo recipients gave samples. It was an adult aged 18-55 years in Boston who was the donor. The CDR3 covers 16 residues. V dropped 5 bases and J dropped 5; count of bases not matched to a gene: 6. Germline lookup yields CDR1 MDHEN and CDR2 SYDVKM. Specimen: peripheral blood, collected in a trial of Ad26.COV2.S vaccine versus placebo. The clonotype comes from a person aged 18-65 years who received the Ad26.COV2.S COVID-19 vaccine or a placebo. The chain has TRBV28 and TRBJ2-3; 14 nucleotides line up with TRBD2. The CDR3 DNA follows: TGTGCCAGCAGTCCCGGGACTAGCGGGAGAGGAGATACGCAGTATTTT. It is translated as CASSPGTSGRGDTQYF.